Listed below are T cell receptor beta chains from one sample, sequenced in a study of T cells in Graves' hyperthyroidism and ophthalmopathy. TCRdb re-analysed the multiplex PCR reads in MiXCR, keeping a single row per CDR3 protein. This table has approximately 370,000 distinct CDR3 sequences, roughly 17% appearing once. Sequenced: blood. The receptors shown here come from a woman in her twenties or thirties with Graves' hyperthyroidism that later progressed to Graves' ophthalmopathy. Both conserved end residues are part of each CDR3. The D gene is left open where the match is weak. Where a row states a size, it is once, few, many or the class of an expanded clone; other rows omit it.

clone size	V gene	J gene	D gene	CDR3 DNA	CDR3 protein
-	TRBV20-1	TRBJ2-5	-	TGCAGTGCTAGAGGGGGGCCCAGGGAGGGCCAAGAGACCCAGTACTTC	CSARGGPREGQETQYF
-	TRBV6-5	TRBJ2-1	-	TGTGCCAGCAGTCCCTCGGGGCAGTTTCGGCAGTTCTTC	CASSPSGQFRQFF
few	TRBV19	TRBJ1-5	-	TGTGCCAGTAGTATAAAGTACTCGAGAGCAAAGAGTAATCAGCCCCAGCATTTT	CASSIKYSRAKSNQPQHF
few	TRBV10-2	TRBJ1-2	TRBD1	TGCGCCAGCAGTGAACAGGGGGACTATGGCTACACCTTC	CASSEQGDYGYTF
many	TRBV12-3/TRBV12-4	TRBJ1-2	-	TGTGCCAGCAGCCCCGTTGGGGGAGGGTATGGCTACACCTTC	CASSPVGGGYGYTF
many	TRBV19	TRBJ1-4	-	TGTGCCAGTAGAGGGGCGCGGACTAATGAAAAACTGTTTTTT	CASRGARTNEKLFF
many	TRBV6-1	TRBJ1-1	TRBD1	TGTGCCAGCAGCACAGGGGGCGGCACTGAAGCTTTCTTT	CASSTGGGTEAFF
many	TRBV28	TRBJ2-3	TRBD2	TGTGCCAGCAGCGGAGCGGGGCCCAGCACAGATACGCAGTATTTT	CASSGAGPSTDTQYF
-	TRBV2	TRBJ2-1	TRBD2	TGTGCCAGCAGTGAAAGCTTCCTAGCGGGAGCCTACAATGAGCAGTTCTTC	CASSESFLAGAYNEQFF
many	TRBV2	TRBJ2-4	-	TGTGCCAGCAGCGGACAGCATATAGCCAAAAACATTCAGTACTTC	CASSGQHIAKNIQYF
many	TRBV5-1	TRBJ2-1	TRBD2	TGCGCCAGCAGCTTGGGACTAGCGGCTTACAATGAGCAGTTCTTC	CASSLGLAAYNEQFF
-	TRBV4-1	TRBJ2-2	-	TGCGCCAGCAGCGGGGCTGCTGGCGGGCTAATTATGACCGGGGAGCTGTTTTTT	CASSGAAGGLIMTGELFF
few	TRBV10-3	TRBJ1-1	-	TGTGCCACCCGGGGCGCGTCCACTGAAGCTTTCTTT	CATRGASTEAFF
-	TRBV6-6	TRBJ2-1	-	TGTGCCAGCAGTTACACGGGACTTTCCTACAATGAGCAGTTCTTC	CASSYTGLSYNEQFF
many	TRBV11-2	TRBJ1-3	TRBD1	TGTGCCAGCAGCCCCCTACAGGGGACTGGAAACACCATATATTTT	CASSPLQGTGNTIYF
few	TRBV7-9	TRBJ2-3	-	TGTGCCAGCAGCTTAGGGAGGGAGCGCTACACAGATACGCAGTATTTT	CASSLGRERYTDTQYF
many	TRBV11-2	TRBJ1-1	TRBD1	TGTGCCAGCAGCTCATTTTGGGACAGGGGAGCTTTCTTT	CASSSFWDRGAFF
many	TRBV6-1	TRBJ2-2	TRBD2	TGTGCCAGCAGAGATGGAGATAAGGGAGGAAGCGGGAAGACCGGGGAGCTGTTTTTT	CASRDGDKGGSGKTGELFF
-	TRBV7-9	TRBJ2-7	-	TGTGCCAGCAGCTTAGACCTAGTAAGCTCCTACGAGCAGTACTTC	CASSLDLVSSYEQYF
many	TRBV9	TRBJ2-5	-	TGTGCCAGCAGCGTAGAGGGGGGGCTGGGGACCCAGTACTTC	CASSVEGGLGTQYF
many	TRBV19	TRBJ1-4	TRBD1	TGTGCCAGTAGTATTCCCGGGACAGGGAGTGAAAAACTGTTTTTT	CASSIPGTGSEKLFF
few	TRBV19	TRBJ1-5	-	TGTGCCAGTACGTGGGGGGTGGGTCAGCCCCAGCATTTT	CASTWGVGQPQHF
many	TRBV14	TRBJ2-2	TRBD2	TGTGCCAGCAGACGCGGGAGAATCGGGGAGCTGTTTTTT	CASRRGRIGELFF
-	TRBV27	TRBJ2-2	-	TGTGCCAGCAGTTTTTCCGGTCCTACCGGGGAGCTGTTTTTT	CASSFSGPTGELFF
many	TRBV27	TRBJ1-1	-	TGTGCCAGCAGTTTCCAGGGAAGGGACACTGAAGCTTTCTTT	CASSFQGRDTEAFF
-	TRBV6-1	TRBJ1-2	-	TGTGCCAGCAGTGAACCGGGGGCGGAGGGCTACACCTTC	CASSEPGAEGYTF
many	TRBV20-1	TRBJ1-6	-	TGCAGTGCCAGCCGGCGCTCGGATTCACCCCTCCACTTT	CSASRRSDSPLHF
many	TRBV3-1	TRBJ1-2	-	TGTGCCAGCAGCCCCCGGGGCGGTTTAGGGCTTAACTATGGCTACACCTTC	CASSPRGGLGLNYGYTF
-	TRBV10-2	TRBJ2-4	-	TGCGCCAGCAGCAGCCGGGACAGGGTTCGGAGCGGGAGAGACATTCAGTACTTC	CASSSRDRVRSGRDIQYF
many	TRBV7-9	TRBJ2-7	-	TGTGCCAGCAGCTTAGAAGCAGGAACCTACGAGCAGTACTTC	CASSLEAGTYEQYF
many	TRBV5-1	TRBJ2-1	TRBD1	TGCGCCAGCAGCTTATTCGGACAGGGGGCGCAGAATGAGCAGTTCTTC	CASSLFGQGAQNEQFF
many	TRBV29-1	TRBJ1-1	-	TGCAGCGTCTTTTCGGTTGGGGACGGGCCTGAAGCTTTCTTT	CSVFSVGDGPEAFF
many	TRBV3-1	TRBJ2-1	TRBD1	TGTGCCAGCAGCCAAACTCCGGGACAGTCCTACAATGAGCAGTTCTTC	CASSQTPGQSYNEQFF
many	TRBV28	TRBJ2-3	-	TGTGCCAGCAGTTTACCTCTGATACCAGGAAAAAGCACAGATACGCAGTATTTT	CASSLPLIPGKSTDTQYF
few	TRBV28	TRBJ2-2	TRBD2	TGTGCCAGCTCACCCTACGGAGCGGGAGGAACCGGGGAGCCGTTTTTT	CASSPYGAGGTGEPFF
many	TRBV2	TRBJ1-1	TRBD1	TGTGCCAGCAGGTATAGACAGGGGAGGTGGGTGAACACTGAAGCTTTCTTT	CASRYRQGRWVNTEAFF
many	TRBV20-1	TRBJ1-1	-	TGCAGTGCCGGCCTGGGCACTGAAGCTTTCTTT	CSAGLGTEAFF
many	TRBV10-3	TRBJ1-6	-	TGTGCCATCAGTGAGGACAGAATGCGGGGGAGGAATTCACCCCTCCACTTT	CAISEDRMRGRNSPLHF
-	TRBV12-3/TRBV12-4	TRBJ2-7	TRBD2	TGTGCCAGCAGCTTCAGCGGGGGGGCCTCCTACGAGCAGTACTTC	CASSFSGGASYEQYF
many	TRBV2	TRBJ2-3	-	TGTGCCAGCAGTGAGATCTTGGAGGGGGCAGATACGCAGTATTTT	CASSEILEGADTQYF
many	TRBV27	TRBJ2-1	-	TGTGCCAGCAGTTTCCCGGACAGCTCCTACAATGAGCAGTTCTTC	CASSFPDSSYNEQFF
few	TRBV29-1	TRBJ2-3	TRBD1	TGCAGCGCCCCGGGACAGGGGACAGATACGCAGTATTTT	CSAPGQGTDTQYF
many	TRBV6-1	TRBJ1-2	-	TGTGCCAGCACCCTCGGGGAGGGTAGCTTCTATGGCTACACCTTC	CASTLGEGSFYGYTF
many	TRBV3-1	TRBJ2-5	-	TGTGCCAGCAGCCTCACGGGGAAAGAGACCCAGTACTTC	CASSLTGKETQYF
many	TRBV4-1	TRBJ2-2	TRBD2	TGCGCCAGCAGCTTCGCGACTAGCGGCACCGGGGAGCTGTTTTTT	CASSFATSGTGELFF
many	TRBV24-1	TRBJ1-1	-	TGTGCCACCAGCACCGGGACAAGAGGGCACGCTTTCTTT	CATSTGTRGHAFF
many	TRBV5-1	TRBJ2-1	-	TGCGCCAGCAGCTACACACTTGGTCTGAGCTCCTACAATGAGCAGTTCTTC	CASSYTLGLSSYNEQFF
-	TRBV5-1	TRBJ1-5	-	TGCGCCAGCAGCTTTAATGGAGTGGATCAGCCCCAGCATTTT	CASSFNGVDQPQHF
-	TRBV20-1	TRBJ2-1	TRBD2	TGCAGTGCTAGAGGACTAGCGGGGGGGCCCTGGGACGATGAGCAGTTCTTC	CSARGLAGGPWDDEQFF
many	TRBV7-8	TRBJ2-1	TRBD2	TGTGCCAGCAGCTTCTTTAACATGGCGGGAGGGTCCTACAATGAGCAGTTCTTC	CASSFFNMAGGSYNEQFF
many	TRBV27	TRBJ1-2	TRBD1	TGTGCCAGCACCCCCTCCTCGACAGGGACCTTCTATGGCTACACCTTC	CASTPSSTGTFYGYTF
many	TRBV6-1	TRBJ2-4	-	TGTGCCAGCAATCTGGATTTCCTAGCCAAAAACATTCAGTACTTC	CASNLDFLAKNIQYF